The 29 T cell receptor beta chains below were found in one sample sequenced in a study of blood T cell repertoires in COVID-19. Some clones are missing from TCRdb's copy, which holds only in-frame ones; the method was immunoSEQ multiplex PCR. The sample consists of about 200,000 clones, around 82% of them appearing once. The sequencing input was PBMCs or T cells enriched from blood (not recorded which). All receptors come from a woman between 50 and 59 years old who had been exposed to COVID-19.

The CDR3 DNA reads as TGTGCCAGCAGTCAAACAGGGGTCCGACTAGCGGGGGGTCGGACTACAGATACGCAGTATTTT. This codes for CASSQTGVRLAGGRTTDTQYF. The chain has TRBV6-2 or TRBV6-3 and TRBJ2-3; 13 bases map to TRBD2. CDR3 length: 21 amino acids. Germline values: CDR1 MNHEY, CDR2 SVGEGT. Germline trimming cut 5 bases from V and 3 bases from J; bases unmatched to any gene: 20.

This clone was counted once. This chain links TRBV29-1 with TRBJ1-5; perhaps TRBD1 as D (6 bases). V lost 7 bases, J lost 5 bases, and 15 bases lay in between. The germline gives CDR1 SQVTM, CDR2 ANQGSEA. This CDR3 is 13 amino acids long. As DNA, the CDR3 is TGCAGCGCTCTTACAGGGTGGTATCAGCCCCAGCATTTT. This translates into CSALTGWYQPQHF.

The chain joins TRBV6-2 or TRBV6-3 to TRBJ2-2, with a tentative D call TRBD2 (6 bases). Trimming shortened V by 7 bases and J by 5 bases, and 23 bases separated the two germline ends. Germline CDR1 reads MNHEY; CDR2 reads SVGEGT. This CDR3 contains 17 residues. CDR3 bases: TGTGCCAGCACCCCTACACACTTCGGGGGACGTACCGGGGAGCTGTTTTTT. Its protein is CASTPTHFGGRTGELFF.

The chain couples TRBV29-1 to TRBJ2-7; 7 bases match TRBD2. The CDR3 covers 12 residues. Germline V gene sequence: CDR1 SQVTM, CDR2 ANQGSEA. The V and J ends lost 4 bases and 5 bases, in that order; junction bases with no gene match: 5. The CDR3, as DNA: TGCAGCGTTGGGGACGGGACTAACGAGCAGTACTTC. Residues: CSVGDGTNEQYF.

The sample holds one count of this clone. The rearrangement links TRBV24-1 to TRBJ1-2, with 7 bases lining up with TRBD1. The germline V gene encodes CDR1 KGHDR and CDR2 SFDVKD. V trimming: 9 bases; J trimming: 7 bases; junction bases outside the gene matches: 4. The CDR3 length is 11 residues. This CDR3 reads CATRQGLGYTF. The CDR3 nucleotides read TGTGCCACCCGACAGGGACTTGGCTACACCTTC.

The chain is built from TRBV6-5 and TRBJ1-4; the D is unclear. The V end lost 3 bases, the J end lost 6 bases, and 11 bases lay between the germline ends. The germline V gene encodes CDR1 MNHEY and CDR2 SVGAGI. CDR3 length: 14 amino acids. CDR3 in DNA: TGTGCCAGCAGTTATACGGCGGGGTATGAAAAACTGTTTTTT. This codes for CASSYTAGYEKLFF.

This rearrangement joins TRBV14 to TRBJ1-2, with TRBD1 matching over 9 bases. Trimming took 0 bases from V and 8 from J; bases not matched to a gene: 7. Germline CDR1 is SGHDN and CDR2 is FVKESK. CDR3 length: 15 amino acids. CDR3 sequence reads: CASSQEVGTGFGYTF. The CDR3 DNA reads as TGTGCCAGCAGCCAAGAAGTTGGGACAGGGTTCGGCTACACCTTC.

On this clone itself: The sample carries other DNA sequences with the same CDR3. This chain connects TRBV5-4 to TRBJ1-2; the match to TRBD1 covers 10 bases. Germline V CDR1 and CDR2: SGHNT, YYREEE (reference sequence). V gave up 5 bases and J gave up 2 bases; unmatched junction bases: 3. The length of the CDR3 is 14 residues. CDR3 nucleotides: TGTGCCAGCAGTCGACAGGGGGCAAACTATGGCTACACCTTC. Protein: CASSRQGANYGYTF.

The chain carries TRBV18 and TRBJ2-2; the D gene is possibly TRBD1 (5 bases). The CDR3 loop spans 14 amino acids. Trimming shortened V by 1 base and J by 3 bases, and 6 bases separated the two germline ends. Looked up from germline, CDR1 is KGHSH and CDR2 is LQKENI. CDR3 loop: CASSPQGHTGELFF. CDR3 sequence (DNA): TGTGCCAGCTCACCACAGGGGCACACCGGGGAGCTGTTTTTT.

This clone occurred once. This sequence joins TRBV18 and TRBJ2-3; 7 bases are shared with TRBD1. Germline trimming cut 3 bases from V and 1 base from J; bases unmatched to any gene: 4. The germline gives CDR1 KGHSH, CDR2 LQKENI. The CDR3 is made up of 15 amino acids. The DNA for the CDR3 is TGTGCCAGCTCACCGTTAAGGGGGCGCACAGATACGCAGTATTTT. As protein: CASSPLRGRTDTQYF.

The chain recombines TRBV5-1 with TRBJ2-2; D may be TRBD2 (5 bases). The CDR3 is 10 residues long. V shed 2 bases and J shed 13 bases, with 6 bases lying between them. The germline gives CDR1 SGHRS, CDR2 YFSETQ. The CDR3 sequence: CASSLGGLFF. CDR3 in DNA: TGCGCCAGCAGCTTAGGAGGGCTGTTTTTT.

V is TRBV6-2 or TRBV6-3 and J is TRBJ2-7, with 7 bases fitting TRBD1. From germline, CDR1 is MNHEY and CDR2 SVGEGT. V lost 6 bases to trimming and J lost 3 bases; unmatched junction nucleotides: 8. This CDR3 comprises 14 residues. The CDR3 region has the DNA TGTGCCAGCAGCCCCCGACAGGGCAACTACGAGCAGTACTTC. This encodes CASSPRQGNYEQYF.

The J gene is TRBJ2-2, the V gene TRBV9; 8 nucleotides agree with TRBD2. The CDR3 runs to 15 residues. J gave up 6 bases and V 0 bases, and 4 bases lay outside the gene matches. CDR1 is SGDLS, CDR2 YYNGEE, per germline. CDR3 sequence: CASSVELAGAGELFF. The CDR3 DNA reads as TGTGCCAGCAGCGTAGAGCTAGCGGGCGCCGGGGAGCTGTTTTTT.

The rearrangement links TRBV30 to TRBJ1-6; 7 positions match TRBD1. The length of the CDR3 is 14 residues. J was trimmed by 10 bases and V by 0 bases; bases with no gene match: 6. Germline CDR1 GTSNPN, CDR2 SVGIG (reference sequence). The CDR3 DNA sequence: TGTGCCTGGAGTGTCGACAGGGCCGACTCACCCCTCCACTTT. Its translation is CAWSVDRADSPLHF.

This clone was seen a single time. The V gene is TRBV6-4, the J gene TRBJ1-2; D is undetermined. The CDR3 totals 15 residues. V was cut by 3 bases and J by 7 bases, with 18 bases left in between. CDR1 MRHNA and CDR2 SNTAGT come from the germline V gene. This CDR3 reads CASSEAAGFLGGYTF. CDR3 coding DNA: TGTGCCAGCAGTGAAGCGGCGGGCTTCCTCGGTGGCTACACCTTC.

The CDR3 here is CASIGTGGNQPQHF. DNA of the CDR3: TGTGCCAGCATTGGGACAGGGGGCAATCAGCCCCAGCATTTT. The chain couples TRBV6-5 to TRBJ1-5; 10 nucleotides agree with TRBD1. J was trimmed by 2 bases and V by 7 bases; bases with no gene match: 2. Per germline, CDR1 MNHEY and CDR2 SVGAGI. There are 14 residues in the CDR3.

CDR3 DNA sequence: TGCGCCAGCAGCTTGGGGGTGACTAGCTGGCGCGGTACGCAGTATTTT. Its translation is CASSLGVTSWRGTQYF. The chain uses TRBV5-1 and TRBJ2-3, with 7 positions matching TRBD2. Germline CDR1 is SGHRS and CDR2 is YFSETQ. The ends lost 0 bases at V and 8 bases at J; junction bases unmatched: 12. CDR3 length: 16 residues.

The genes are TRBV29-1 and TRBJ2-1; 7 nucleotides line up with TRBD2. V was pared by 3 bases and J by 9 bases, with 2 bases of the junction left unmatched. Germline CDR1 is SQVTM and CDR2 is ANQGSEA. The CDR3 is made up of 11 amino acids. The CDR3 spells CSVEGGGEQFF. DNA for the CDR3: TGCAGCGTTGAGGGCGGGGGTGAGCAGTTCTTC.

The chain carries TRBV5-1 and TRBJ1-2, with D maybe TRBD1 (5 bases). Trimming took 1 base from V and 6 from J, leaving 13 bases between them. Germline-derived CDR1 and CDR2 are SGHRS and YFSETQ. The CDR3 contains 14 residues. This chain's CDR3 is CASSLLGIGDGYTF. CDR3 sequence (DNA): TGCGCCAGCAGCTTGTTGGGGATAGGGGATGGCTACACCTTC.

The chain is built from TRBV9 and TRBJ2-3; 8 bases agree with TRBD2. Looked up from germline, CDR1 is SGDLS and CDR2 is YYNGEE. With 3 bases clipped from V and 0 bases from J, the junction kept 12 bases outside the gene matches. The CDR3 has 18 amino acids. DNA for the CDR3: TGTGCCAGCAGCGCGCGAGATGGCGGGGGGCGAAGCACAGATACGCAGTATTTT. It yields the protein CASSARDGGGRSTDTQYF.

The V gene is TRBV27, the J gene TRBJ1-2; TRBD1 matches at 7 bases. CDR1 is MNHEY and CDR2 is SMNVEV in the germline V gene (reference sequence). Trimming at V came to 2 bases and at J to 4 bases, leaving 4 bases not matched to a gene. The CDR3 contains 14 residues. CDR3 residues: CASSLNPGGYGYTF. For the CDR3, the DNA is TGTGCCAGCAGTTTAAACCCAGGGGGCTATGGCTACACCTTC.

This chain uses TRBV19 with TRBJ2-3; 10 bases match TRBD1. Germline V CDR1 and CDR2: LNHDA, SQIVND (reference sequence). The CDR3 spans 15 residues. V trimming: 3 bases; J trimming: 3 bases; junction bases outside the gene matches: 3. In DNA form, the CDR3 reads TGTGCCAGTAGTATGGGGGACAGGGGAACAGATACGCAGTATTTT. Translated, it gives CASSMGDRGTDTQYF.

This chain connects TRBV7-8 to TRBJ2-3; D remains unclear. V was shortened by 9 bases and J by 0 bases, with 13 bases between the two germline ends. The CDR3 loop spans 14 amino acids. In germline, CDR1 is SGHVS, CDR2 FQNEAQ. The CDR3 DNA reads TGTGCCAGTTCCCTATCGACTAGCACAGATACGCAGTATTTT. This codes for CASSLSTSTDTQYF.

V gene TRBV5-1 combines with J gene TRBJ2-1; 8 nucleotides align to TRBD2. The CDR3 runs to 17 residues. V lost 5 bases to trimming and J lost 2 bases; unmatched junction nucleotides: 12. The germline V gene encodes CDR1 SGHRS and CDR2 YFSETQ. The CDR3 nucleotides are TGCGCCAGCAGTTACTACCTTCGCGGGGGGCCCTACAATGAGCAGTTCTTC. It translates to CASSYYLRGGPYNEQFF.

The chain couples TRBV3-1 (or the pseudogene TRBV3-2) to TRBJ2-2; no reliable D call. With 4 bases removed from V and 5 bases from J, the gap between germline ends came to 5 bases. CDR3 length equals 12 residues. Per the germline V gene, CDR1 is LGHDT and CDR2 is YNNKEL (reference sequence). In DNA form, the CDR3 reads TGTGCCAGCAGCCTCGAGACCGGGGAGCTGTTTTTT. Its translation is CASSLETGELFF.

This chain uses TRBV28 with TRBJ2-2; D possibly corresponds to TRBD2 (5 bases). Trimming stripped 3 bases from V and 5 bases from J, with 13 bases between. The CDR3 totals 15 residues. CDR1 is MDHEN, CDR2 SYDVKM, per germline. For the CDR3, the DNA is TGTGCCAGCAGTTTCGGTTCCGGGGTAACCGGGGAGCTGTTTTTT. Residues: CASSFGSGVTGELFF.

The rearrangement links TRBV6-5 to TRBJ2-1; a weak D match, TRBD1 (5 bases). Germline assignment: CDR1 MNHEY and CDR2 SVGAGI. Trimming removed 8 bases at V and 1 base at J, with 12 bases between. There are 14 residues in the CDR3. CDR3 region: CASRSRGSYNEQFF. CDR3 sequence (DNA): TGTGCCAGCCGCTCTAGGGGATCCTACAATGAGCAGTTCTTC.

The chain employs TRBV30 and TRBJ1-1; tentative D call: TRBD1 (5 bases). Between the trimmed V and J ends, which lost 5 bases and 2 bases, there was a span of 12 bases. The CDR3 contains 13 residues. The germline CDR1 and CDR2 sequences are GTSNPN and SVGIG (reference sequence). The DNA of the CDR3 is TGTGCCTGGGCCTGGGGGGTAAACACTGAAGCTTTCTTT. Protein sequence: CAWAWGVNTEAFF.

Written as DNA, the CDR3 is TGTGCCAGCAGCGTAGGGCGGGACAGGGGGAAAACTGAAGCTTTCTTT. It is translated as CASSVGRDRGKTEAFF. The chain employs TRBV9 and TRBJ1-1, with 11 nucleotides matching TRBD1. V lost 0 bases and J lost 5; bases outside the gene matches: 6. The CDR3 totals 16 residues. The germline V gene encodes CDR1 SGDLS and CDR2 YYNGEE.